This T cell receptor beta chain came from a study of monozygotic twins with inflammatory bowel disease. Following a re-call of the 5' RACE reads, TCRdb has one entry per CDR3 protein and lacks DNA. Found here are about 210,000 distinct CDR3 sequences; the top ten clones hold 7.7%. The CDR3 runs to 17 residues. Germline V gives CDR1 SEHNR, CDR2 FQNEAQ (reference sequence). What was sequenced was blood. The rearrangement joins TRBV7-9 to TRBJ1-6. This sequence was found in a human donor with ulcerative colitis or Crohn's disease, or a healthy co-twin of an affected twin (not recorded which). The CDR3 loop reads CASSFGQVSSYNSPLHF.